The sequence of this T cell receptor (beta chain) was determined in a study of shared clonotypes between healthy human individuals. Study-wide background: CD8 memory received one plate per donor, CD8 naive two, CD4 memory three and CD4 naive three.

The CDR3 runs 16 residues. V gave up 4 bases and J gave up 5 bases; unmatched junction bases: 13. Germline V gene sequence: CDR1 MGHRA, CDR2 YSYEKL. Naive CD8 populations comprised CD45RO-negative cells positively selected for CCR7, excluding terminally differentiated effector memory CD45RA+ cells. The data were produced by immunoSEQ multiplex PCR, yet TCRdb's version contains in-frame clones alone and is incomplete. Here the sample spans about 2.1 million clones, 90% to 95% being singletons. The clonotype comes from a man between 18 and 35 years old in good health. Some clones in this sample may be carry-over from other donors' samples. This sequence joins TRBV4-1 and TRBJ2-5, with TRBD2 identical over 7 bases. The sequencing sample was made of naive CD8+ T cells from PBMCs. Here the CDR3 DNA reads TGCGCCAGCAGCCGTAGGGAGGGCCTGTTAGCTGAGACCCAGTACTTC. The encoded protein is CASSRREGLLAETQYF.